The T cell receptor beta chain under discussion was sequenced for a study of shared clonotypes between healthy human individuals. The assay was immunoSEQ multiplex PCR, and TCRdb's table has in-frame clones only and misses some. The table shows fewer than 1.8 million clones, with 98% to 99% occurring only once. The CDR3 is 15 amino acids. The germline gives CDR1 WSHSY, CDR2 SAAADI. V dropped 10 bases and J dropped 8; count of bases not matched to a gene: 19. The receptor's source is a man aged 25-40 years in good health. Specimen: naive CD4+ T cells sorted from blood. The subset here: CD45RA+ positively selected. This sequence joins TRBV10-2 and TRBJ2-7, with TRBD1 identical over 8 bases. CDR3 region: CATKITRDRPTQQYF. The CDR3 nucleotides are TGCGCCACCAAGATAACCCGGGACAGGCCGACTCAGCAGTACTTC.